This entry lists 29 T cell receptor beta chains sequenced from one sample in a study of technical replicates of blood from several donors. Sequenced by immunoSEQ multiplex PCR; TCRdb stores in-frame clones only, minus some. Of fewer than 90,000 clones listed, around 92% are singletons. The sequencing input was T cells isolated from PBMCs. Every receptor here comes from a human donor in good health.

The chain combines TRBV7-8 with TRBJ1-1; weak D call: TRBD1 (5 bases). Looked up from germline, CDR1 is SGHVS and CDR2 is FQNEAQ. The CDR3 covers 13 residues. V was shortened by 5 bases and J by 9 bases, with 16 bases between the two germline ends. The CDR3 loop reads CASSPGPGLKAFF. The CDR3 bases are TGTGCCAGCAGCCCCGGACCGGGACTGAAAGCTTTCTTT.

V gene TRBV9 combines with J gene TRBJ1-2, with no clear D. The CDR3 runs to 12 residues. CDR1 is SGDLS, CDR2 YYNGEE, per germline. The V gene lost 1 base and the J gene lost 6 bases, with 7 bases spanning the gap. The DNA for the CDR3 is TGTGCCAGCAGCGTACCCGGAGATGGCTACACCTTC. This translates into CASSVPGDGYTF.

The chain is built from TRBV27 and TRBJ2-2; D is possibly TRBD1 (6 bases). The CDR3 has 14 amino acids. Germline lookup yields CDR1 MNHEY and CDR2 SMNVEV (reference sequence). V gave up 5 bases and J gave up 0 bases, with 7 bases separating them. The CDR3 protein is CASSDRTNTGELFF. The CDR3 DNA follows: TGTGCCAGCAGTGACAGGACGAACACCGGGGAGCTGTTTTTT.

The V gene is TRBV7-6, the J gene TRBJ2-3; TRBD2 matches at 9 bases. The CDR3 sequence is 16 residues long. Germline trimming cut 2 bases from V and 3 bases from J; bases unmatched to any gene: 6. Germline-derived CDR1 and CDR2 are SGHVS and FNYEAQ. The CDR3 coding sequence is TGTGCCAGCAGCTTAACACTAGCGGGTGGAACAGATACGCAGTATTTT. Its protein is CASSLTLAGGTDTQYF.

The chain uses TRBV5-1 and TRBJ2-5, with 9 bases identical to TRBD1. Trimming cost V 3 bases and J 5 bases; bases outside gene matches: 5. CDR3 size: 14 residues. CDR1 is SGHRS and CDR2 is YFSETQ in the germline V gene. CDR3 sequence reads: CASSSGTGPETQYF. CDR3 nucleotide sequence: TGCGCCAGCAGCTCGGGGACAGGGCCCGAGACCCAGTACTTC.

As regards this clone: Other DNA sequences of this sample code for an identical CDR3. The chain uses TRBV28 and TRBJ2-7; D not resolved. Trimming pared 2 bases from V and 0 bases from J, leaving 8 bases between. Germline CDR1 MDHEN, CDR2 SYDVKM. This CDR3 region has 14 residues. CDR3 sequence: CASSLAVSSYEQYF. The CDR3 DNA is TGTGCCAGCAGTTTAGCGGTGAGCTCCTACGAGCAGTACTTC.

This chain uses TRBV9 with TRBJ2-7; TRBD1 aligns across 11 bases. With 1 base clipped from V and 3 bases from J, the junction kept 3 bases outside the gene matches. Looked up from germline, CDR1 is SGDLS and CDR2 is YYNGEE. CDR3 length equals 15 residues. As DNA, the CDR3 is TGTGCCAGCAGCGTATCCGGGACAGGGGGCTACGAGCAGTACTTC. Translation gives CASSVSGTGGYEQYF.

The rearrangement links TRBV11-3 to TRBJ2-1; D is perhaps TRBD2 (7 bases). The CDR3 runs 16 residues. The V gene's germline CDR1 is SGHNT and CDR2 YENEEA. Trimming shortened V by 1 base and J by 3 bases, and 13 bases separated the two germline ends. The CDR3: CASSLGGAGVYNEQFF. CDR3 in DNA: TGTGCCAGCAGCTTAGGGGGGGCGGGAGTCTACAATGAGCAGTTCTTC.

The V gene is TRBV15, the J gene TRBJ2-1, with a weak D call TRBD2 (6 bases). The CDR3 is 11 amino acids. With 3 bases removed from V and 10 bases from J, the gap between germline ends came to 7 bases. Germline assignment: CDR1 LNHNV and CDR2 YYDKDF (reference sequence). The CDR3, as DNA: TGTGCCACCAGCAGTGGGGGGGAGCAGTTCTTC. It codes for CATSSGGEQFF.

CDR3 sequence: CASSLLAGGENEQFF. CDR3 nucleotides: TGTGCCAGCAGCTTACTAGCGGGAGGGGAAAATGAGCAGTTCTTC. V and J are TRBV5-6 and TRBJ2-1, with 13 positions matching TRBD2. Trimming took 2 bases from V and 7 from J; bases not matched to a gene: 3. The length of the CDR3 is 15 residues. CDR1 and CDR2 from the germline V gene are SGHDT and YYEEEE.

CDR3 nucleotides: TGTGCCAGTAGTAAGAGGGGGCAGGGCTATGGCTACACCTTC. The encoded protein is CASSKRGQGYGYTF. This chain joins TRBV19 and TRBJ1-2; 7 bases fit TRBD1. V dropped 4 bases and J dropped 4; count of bases not matched to a gene: 6. Germline CDR1 and CDR2: LNHDA and SQIVND (reference sequence). The CDR3 is 14 residues long.

The chain recombines TRBV15 with TRBJ2-7, with a weak D call TRBD2 (5 bases). Germline loops: CDR1 LNHNV, CDR2 YYDKDF (reference sequence). This CDR3 has 14 amino acids. The V end was cut by 3 bases, the J end by 5 bases, with 14 bases between. CDR3 region: CATSSTVEGHEQYF. The CDR3 bases are TGTGCCACCAGCAGTACAGTTGAGGGCCACGAGCAGTACTTC.

This chain uses TRBV6-5 with TRBJ2-1; D perhaps matches TRBD1 (5 bases). Between the trimmed V and J ends, which lost 3 bases and 5 bases, there was a span of 17 bases. The V gene's germline CDR1 is MNHEY and CDR2 SVGAGI. The CDR3 is 16 amino acids. CDR3 bases: TGTGCCAGCAGTTATTCTCTGGTGGGGCTGGACAATGAGCAGTTCTTC. This translates into CASSYSLVGLDNEQFF.

The genes are TRBV6-5 and TRBJ1-1, with D possibly being TRBD1 (5 bases). The ends were cut back, 2 bases at V and 2 bases at J, with 9 bases in the middle. The length of the CDR3 is 14 residues. The V gene's germline CDR1 is MNHEY and CDR2 SVGAGI. The DNA for the CDR3 is TGTGCCAGCAGTTACGGGGGAGGCAACACTGAAGCTTTCTTT. This gives the protein CASSYGGGNTEAFF.

The rearrangement links TRBV6-1 to TRBJ2-1, with 11 bases that match TRBD2. V lost 3 bases to trimming and J lost 8 bases; unmatched junction nucleotides: 12. The CDR3 length is 17 residues. The germline gives CDR1 MNHNS, CDR2 SASEGT. The CDR3 is CASSEVTGTSGIHEQFF. DNA of the CDR3: TGTGCCAGCAGTGAGGTGACCGGGACTAGCGGCATCCATGAGCAGTTCTTC.

The chain has TRBV11-2 and TRBJ2-5, with D perhaps matching TRBD1 (6 bases). The CDR3 is made up of 14 amino acids. V was shortened by 6 bases and J by 4 bases, with 15 bases between the two germline ends. CDR1 is SGHAT, CDR2 FQNNGV, per germline. This CDR3 is CASRIGGRSETQYF. DNA of the CDR3: TGTGCCAGCAGAATTGGGGGCAGGTCAGAGACCCAGTACTTC.

This chain connects TRBV30 to TRBJ1-2; perhaps TRBD1 as D (6 bases). V was shortened by 0 bases and J by 5 bases, with 13 bases between the two germline ends. The CDR3 runs to 14 residues. Per germline, CDR1 GTSNPN and CDR2 SVGIG (reference sequence). As DNA, the CDR3 is TGTGCCTGGAGTGTAATCAGGACAGCTTATGGCTACACCTTC. Its translation is CAWSVIRTAYGYTF.

The chain combines TRBV10-3 with TRBJ2-7; 10 bases match TRBD2. V lost 2 bases and J lost 4; bases outside the gene matches: 5. The germline V gene encodes CDR1 ENHRY and CDR2 SYGVKD. The CDR3 covers 15 residues. CDR3 protein: CAISEATSGVYEQYF. The CDR3 bases are TGTGCCATCAGTGAGGCAACTAGCGGGGTATACGAGCAGTACTTC.

The chain combines TRBV18 with TRBJ2-2; perhaps TRBD2 as D (6 bases). The CDR3 spans 15 residues. The germline V gene has CDR1 KGHSH and CDR2 LQKENI. V shed 8 bases and J shed 1 base, with 14 bases lying between them. The chain's CDR3 is CASPLGTGNTGELFF. In DNA, the CDR3 is TGTGCCAGCCCTCTTGGGACTGGGAACACCGGGGAGCTGTTTTTT. Based on the CDR3 plus reference TRBV18 and TRBJ2-2, the full variable domain is NAGVMQNPRHLVRRRGQEARLRCSPMKGHSHVYWYRQLPEEGLKFMVYLQKENIIDESGMPKERFSAEFPKEGPSILRIQQVVRGDSAAYFCASPLGTGNTGELFFGEGSRLTVL.

This clone has just one count. The chain uses TRBV21-1 and TRBJ2-4; no check of the table's D call, TRBD1, against the DNA was made. TRBV21-1 is given as a pseudogene. The CDR3 has 17 amino acids. The CDR3 region is CASSPHGQPEYGNIQYF. As DNA, the CDR3 is TGTGCCAGCAGCCCTCATGGACAGCCTGAATACGGAAACATTCAGTACTTC.

The genes are TRBV30 and TRBJ2-3; TRBD2 might be the D (5 bases). The CDR3 extends over 16 amino acids. V was shortened by 0 bases and J by 0 bases, with 13 bases between the two germline ends. Germline assignment: CDR1 GTSNPN and CDR2 SVGIG (reference sequence). CDR3 in amino acids: CAWSVLREGSTDTQYF. The CDR3 DNA reads TGTGCCTGGAGTGTACTACGTGAGGGAAGCACAGATACGCAGTATTTT.

The chain couples TRBV13 to TRBJ2-3; 9 bases agree with TRBD2. The V gene's germline CDR1 is PRHDT and CDR2 FYEKMQ (reference sequence). This CDR3 has 16 amino acids. V was pared by 4 bases and J by 2 bases, with 7 bases of the junction left unmatched. The CDR3 loop is CASSYQAGGVTDTQYF. The CDR3 DNA reads TGTGCCAGCAGCTATCAAGCGGGAGGAGTCACAGATACGCAGTATTTT. The variable domain in full, completed from reference TRBV13 and TRBJ2-3, reads AAGVIQSPRHLIKEKRETATLKCYPIPRHDTVYWYQQGPGQDPQFLISFYEKMQSDKGSIPDRFSAQQFSDYHSELNMSSLELGDSALYFCASSYQAGGVTDTQYFGPGTRLTVL.

The gene calls are TRBV14 and TRBJ1-4; tentative D call: TRBD1 (6 bases). This CDR3 contains 13 residues. CDR1 and CDR2 (germline): SGHDN, FVKESK. The V end was cut by 3 bases, the J end by 13 bases, with 15 bases between. Written as DNA, the CDR3 is TGTGCCAGCAGCCAGCAACAGGGACTACGACTGTTTTTT. This sequence encodes CASSQQQGLRLFF.

V gene TRBV5-4 combines with J gene TRBJ1-2, with a tentative D call TRBD1 (6 bases). The germline gives CDR1 SGHNT, CDR2 YYREEE (reference sequence). There are 15 residues in the CDR3. V was clipped by 0 bases and J by 5 bases, with 14 bases between them. The CDR3 nucleotides are TGTGCCAGCAGCTTGGGGATGGACAGCGAGTATGGCTACACCTTC. It is translated as CASSLGMDSEYGYTF.

J is TRBJ1-1 and V is TRBV7-9; TRBD1 matches 7 bases. Losses at the gene ends were 0 bases for V and 8 bases for J; bases not matched to a gene: 6. The germline CDR1 and CDR2 sequences are SEHNR and FQNEAQ (reference sequence). This CDR3 has 14 residues. The CDR3 region has the DNA TGTGCCAGCAGCTTAGCCAACACAGGGGTAGAAGCTTTCTTT. Protein: CASSLANTGVEAFF.

This rearrangement joins TRBV19 to TRBJ1-2; D possibly corresponds to TRBD1 (6 bases). This CDR3 comprises 15 residues. Germline CDR1 is LNHDA and CDR2 is SQIVND (reference sequence). Between the trimmed V and J ends, which lost 3 bases and 5 bases, there was a span of 16 bases. Written as DNA, the CDR3 is TGTGCCAGTAGTATGTACACCGGGACATCTTATGGCTACACCTTC. Translating it yields CASSMYTGTSYGYTF. Using reference TRBV19 and TRBJ1-2 for the parts outside the CDR3, the full variable domain is DGGITQSPKYLFRKEGQNVTLSCEQNLNHDAMYWYRQDPGQGLRLIYYSQIVNDFQKGDIAEGYSVSREKKESFPLTVTSAQKNPTAFYLCASSMYTGTSYGYTFGSGTRLTVV.

This clone was recorded once. Written as DNA, the CDR3 is TGTGCCAGTAGTCTCCAGGTTCTCCTTGATCTAGCCAAAAACATTCAGTACTTC. This encodes CASSLQVLLDLAKNIQYF. This sequence joins TRBV19 and TRBJ2-4; unclear D gene. V shed 5 bases and J shed 0 bases, with 20 bases lying between them. Germline V lookup: CDR1 LNHDA, CDR2 SQIVND (reference sequence). The CDR3 is 18 amino acids.

The chain uses TRBV7-3 and TRBJ2-1; no clear D. The CDR3 is 16 residues long. The V end was cut by 5 bases, the J end by 7 bases, with 21 bases between. Germline CDR1 and CDR2: SGHTA and FQGTGA. CDR3 bases: TGTGCCAGCAGCCCCTTGACACCGTTCCCGGTAAATGAGCAGTTCTTC. Translation gives CASSPLTPFPVNEQFF.

The chain couples TRBV5-6 to TRBJ1-1, with 8 bases lining up with TRBD1. CDR3 length: 14 amino acids. V shed 4 bases and J 11 bases; nucleotides not matched to a gene: 13. Germline loops: CDR1 SGHDT, CDR2 YYEEEE. The CDR3 DNA follows: TGTGCCAGCAGCCTGCGGACAGGGTTAGGCTTGGCTTTCTTT. Amino acids: CASSLRTGLGLAFF. Full variable domain (missing parts from reference TRBV5-6 and TRBJ1-1): DAGVTQSPTHLIKTRGQQVTLRCSPKSGHDTVSWYQQALGQGPQFIFQYYEEEERQRGNFPDRFSGHQFPNYSSELNVNALLLGDSALYLCASSLRTGLGLAFFGQGTRLTVV.